The subject of this entry is one T cell receptor (beta chain). What it binds is not known. Germline V gene lookup returns CDR1 LGHNA and CDR2 YNFKEQ. The V gene end was trimmed by 3 bases and the J gene end by 6 bases; junction bases not matched to a gene: 14. The CDR3 spans 16 residues. This sample was taken from a study of regulatory and conventional T cells in RAG deficiency. Libraries were prepared by immunoSEQ multiplex PCR; TCRdb keeps only in-frame clonotypes and omits some of them. This table has under 7,500 clones, approximately 82% appearing once. Points from the study as a whole: RAG-deficient patients showed markedly lower Shannon entropy and higher Simpson indices than control T-cell subsets.

These same data were also listed under a study on regulatory T cells. As reported in that work: Amplification used 52 TRBV primers and 13 TRBJ primers.

The sequenced sample consisted of CD8+ T cells sorted from blood. The chain links TRBV4-2 to TRBJ2-7; 7 nucleotides match TRBD1. The receptor comes from a human donor in good health. Here the CDR3 reads CASSHPRQGSGSEQYF. CDR3 DNA: TGTGCCAGCAGCCACCCTCGACAGGGCTCCGGGTCCGAGCAGTACTTC.